This paragraph covers one T cell receptor beta chain sequence. The antigen remains undetermined. The entry originates in a study of siplizumab effects on memory and regulatory T cells. Regarding the study as a whole: Naive T cells appeared more varied than memory cells and looked like key alloresponse contributors. The study found that siplizumab significantly reduced alloreactive sequences traceable to unstimulated CD4+ memory cells.

Germline V lookup: CDR1 SGHAT, CDR2 FQNNGV. V dropped 0 bases and J dropped 7; count of bases not matched to a gene: 6. The CDR3 has 15 residues. TCR templates, 80,000 to 100,000 per sample, were assayed. Assay: immunoSEQ multiplex PCR; the TCRdb copy retains only in-frame clones and omits some. The table records 100,000 or so clones, 80% to 95% of them present only once. Sample: CD4+ T cells sorted from blood. The chain recombines TRBV11-2 with TRBJ1-2; TRBD1 aligns across 9 bases. This receptor was obtained from a human donor in good health. This CDR3 is CASSLDFRGQGGYTF. The CDR3, as DNA: TGTGCCAGCAGCTTAGATTTCCGGGGACAGGGTGGCTACACCTTC.